These T cell receptor beta chains were read from a single sample in a study of cytomegalovirus exposure and HLA in healthy donors. Only in-frame clones appear in the TCRdb table, and some are missing; sequencing was by immunoSEQ multiplex PCR. Of some 170,000 clones in the sample, around 88% are singletons; the top ten hold over 0.8%. The source material was PBMCs. The receptors derive from a woman aged 25 to 39 in good health and CMV-seronegative. Both conserved end residues are part of each CDR3. D genes are given only for firm matches. Rows may omit the clone size; those that give it use once, few, many or a size class.

j_call: TRBJ2-1
clone_size: NA
d_call: TRBD2
v_call: TRBV7-8
cdr3_nt: TGTGCCAGCAGCTCCCCCTCGACTAGCGGGAGCTCAAATGAGCAGTTCTTC
cdr3_aa: CASSSPSTSGSSNEQFF

j_call: TRBJ2-5
clone_size: NA
d_call: TRBD2
v_call: TRBV7-2
cdr3_nt: TGTGTCAGCAGCTCCACGGGACTAGCGGGAGCGGAGACCCAGTACTTC
cdr3_aa: CVSSSTGLAGAETQYF

j_call: TRBJ2-1
clone_size: NA
d_call: NA
v_call: TRBV5-1
cdr3_nt: TGCGCCAGCAGCTTAGCGGATGAGCAGTTCTTC
cdr3_aa: CASSLADEQFF

j_call: TRBJ1-1
clone_size: NA
d_call: NA
v_call: TRBV12-5
cdr3_nt: TGTGCTAGTGGTTTGGTTGGGCACACTGAAGCTTTCTTT
cdr3_aa: CASGLVGHTEAFF

j_call: TRBJ2-1
clone_size: NA
d_call: TRBD2
v_call: TRBV7-2
cdr3_nt: TGTGCCAGCAGCTTGCTAGCGGGTACCAACAATGAGCAGTTCTTC
cdr3_aa: CASSLLAGTNNEQFF

j_call: TRBJ1-2
clone_size: NA
d_call: NA
v_call: TRBV19
cdr3_nt: TGTGCCAGTAGTATGCGGTTCTATGGCTACACCTTC
cdr3_aa: CASSMRFYGYTF

j_call: TRBJ1-5
clone_size: NA
d_call: TRBD1
v_call: TRBV19
cdr3_nt: TGTGCCAGTAACTCGGGACAGGGGACCAGGGGCAATCAGCCCCAGCATTTT
cdr3_aa: CASNSGQGTRGNQPQHF

j_call: TRBJ2-7
clone_size: few
d_call: TRBD1
v_call: TRBV10-3
cdr3_nt: TGTGCCACCGCAGGGACAGGGGGCGGAGGGGTCGTCGGGGAGCAGTACTTC
cdr3_aa: CATAGTGGGGVVGEQYF

j_call: TRBJ2-7
clone_size: NA
d_call: TRBD2
v_call: TRBV29-1
cdr3_nt: TGCAGCGTTCGACTCCTAGCGGGAAATGATTACGAGCAGTACTTC
cdr3_aa: CSVRLLAGNDYEQYF

j_call: TRBJ2-7
clone_size: NA
d_call: TRBD2
v_call: TRBV7-9
cdr3_nt: TGTGCCAGCAGCTCCATCGTAGCGGGTCAATTAGCCTACGAGCAGTACTTC
cdr3_aa: CASSSIVAGQLAYEQYF

j_call: TRBJ1-5
clone_size: NA
d_call: NA
v_call: TRBV6-7
cdr3_nt: TGTGCCAGCAGTTACTCGAAAGGGGCAGGGTCGAATCAGCCCCAGCATTTT
cdr3_aa: CASSYSKGAGSNQPQHF

j_call: TRBJ2-2
clone_size: NA
d_call: TRBD2
v_call: TRBV11-2
cdr3_nt: TGTGCCAGCAGCTTAGCACCCCACCTCAGCGGGAGCTACACCGGGGAGCTGTTTTTT
cdr3_aa: CASSLAPHLSGSYTGELFF

j_call: TRBJ1-1
clone_size: NA
d_call: NA
v_call: TRBV7-6
cdr3_nt: TGTGCCAGCAGCTTCAACAGGGAGACTGAAGCTTTCTTT
cdr3_aa: CASSFNRETEAFF

j_call: TRBJ1-4
clone_size: NA
d_call: NA
v_call: TRBV30
cdr3_nt: TGTGCCTGGAGTGTTTTCGCCGGGACTAATGAAAAACTGTTTTTT
cdr3_aa: CAWSVFAGTNEKLFF

j_call: TRBJ1-6
clone_size: NA
d_call: TRBD1
v_call: TRBV5-4
cdr3_nt: TGTGCCAGCAGCCTTTCTGACAGGGAGAATTCACCCCTCCACTTT
cdr3_aa: CASSLSDRENSPLHF

j_call: TRBJ2-2
clone_size: NA
d_call: NA
v_call: TRBV19
cdr3_nt: TGTGCCAGTAGTATTGGTAGCGGGACAGGGTCCTACGCCGGGGAGCTGTTTTTT
cdr3_aa: CASSIGSGTGSYAGELFF

j_call: TRBJ2-1
clone_size: NA
d_call: NA
v_call: TRBV9
cdr3_nt: TGTGCCAGCAGCCCCCGAACTACCCCAGGGAAACTCCACAATGAGCAGTTCTTC
cdr3_aa: CASSPRTTPGKLHNEQFF

j_call: TRBJ2-7
clone_size: NA
d_call: NA
v_call: TRBV5-4
cdr3_nt: TGTGCCAGCAGCTTGTGGGCCAGGGATAACGAGCAGTACTTC
cdr3_aa: CASSLWARDNEQYF

j_call: TRBJ2-6
clone_size: NA
d_call: TRBD2
v_call: TRBV5-1
cdr3_nt: TGCGCCAGCAGCCCGGGACTAGCGGGCGACATCTCTGGGGCCAACGTCCTGACTTTC
cdr3_aa: CASSPGLAGDISGANVLTF

j_call: TRBJ2-3
clone_size: NA
d_call: TRBD2
v_call: TRBV2
cdr3_nt: TGTGCCAGCATCCCACTAGCGGGTGTTACAGATACGCAGTATTTT
cdr3_aa: CASIPLAGVTDTQYF

j_call: TRBJ2-2
clone_size: NA
d_call: NA
v_call: TRBV15
cdr3_nt: TGTGCCACCAGCAGAGATGTGAGGACCGGGGAGCTGTTTTTT
cdr3_aa: CATSRDVRTGELFF

j_call: TRBJ1-2
clone_size: NA
d_call: TRBD1
v_call: TRBV5-6
cdr3_nt: TGTGCCAGCAGCTTGGGGGACAGGGGAAACTATGGCTACACCTTC
cdr3_aa: CASSLGDRGNYGYTF

j_call: TRBJ2-3
clone_size: NA
d_call: TRBD2
v_call: TRBV5-1
cdr3_nt: TGCGCCAGCAGAGTAGCGGGAACGAGCACAGATACGCAGTATTTT
cdr3_aa: CASRVAGTSTDTQYF

j_call: TRBJ1-2
clone_size: NA
d_call: TRBD1
v_call: TRBV19
cdr3_nt: TGTGCCAGTAGTAAGACAGGGGATAGGTATGGCTACACCTTC
cdr3_aa: CASSKTGDRYGYTF

j_call: TRBJ1-2
clone_size: NA
d_call: NA
v_call: TRBV5-1
cdr3_nt: TGCGCCAGCAGCTTGGAGGCCTTCAAAGGGGGTGGCTACACCTTC
cdr3_aa: CASSLEAFKGGGYTF

j_call: TRBJ2-2
clone_size: NA
d_call: TRBD1
v_call: TRBV6-5
cdr3_nt: TGTGCCAGCAGTTCGGACAGGTTTGGCACCGGGGAGCTGTTTTTT
cdr3_aa: CASSSDRFGTGELFF

j_call: TRBJ2-7
clone_size: NA
d_call: NA
v_call: TRBV21-1
cdr3_nt: TGTGCCAGCAGCAAATTTCGCCCTAGCGGGGATACCTACGAGCAGTACTTC
cdr3_aa: CASSKFRPSGDTYEQYF

j_call: TRBJ1-2
clone_size: once
d_call: NA
v_call: TRBV6-1
cdr3_nt: TGTGCCAGCAGTGAACCTCCCCACAGGGCACTCTATGGCTACACCTTC
cdr3_aa: CASSEPPHRALYGYTF

j_call: TRBJ1-3
clone_size: NA
d_call: NA
v_call: TRBV28
cdr3_nt: TGTGCCAGCAGTGCAACCAGGACAGTCTCTGGAAACACCATATATTTT
cdr3_aa: CASSATRTVSGNTIYF

j_call: TRBJ2-7
clone_size: NA
d_call: TRBD2
v_call: TRBV5-1
cdr3_nt: TGCGCCAGCCGCCAAGGTAGCGGGAACTACGAGCAGTACTTC
cdr3_aa: CASRQGSGNYEQYF

j_call: TRBJ2-7
clone_size: NA
d_call: NA
v_call: TRBV7-8
cdr3_nt: TGTGCCAGCAGCTTATACAGGGACGAGCAGTACTTC
cdr3_aa: CASSLYRDEQYF

j_call: TRBJ1-1
clone_size: NA
d_call: NA
v_call: TRBV9
cdr3_nt: TGTGCCAGCAGCGTAGGTCCTGCGACAGGCCCAAACACTGAAGCTTTCTTT
cdr3_aa: CASSVGPATGPNTEAFF

j_call: TRBJ2-5
clone_size: once
d_call: TRBD2
v_call: TRBV11-2
cdr3_nt: TGTGCCAGCAGCTTACCCCGCGACGGACTAGCGTTCAAAGGGACCCAGTACTTC
cdr3_aa: CASSLPRDGLAFKGTQYF

j_call: TRBJ1-2
clone_size: NA
d_call: NA
v_call: TRBV7-8
cdr3_nt: TGTGCCAGCAGCTTAGATCCAGGGACTAACTATGGCTACACCTTC
cdr3_aa: CASSLDPGTNYGYTF

j_call: TRBJ2-1
clone_size: NA
d_call: TRBD2
v_call: TRBV5-1
cdr3_nt: TGCGCCAGCAGCTTGACTAGCGGGGGGGCCTACAATGAGCAGTTCTTC
cdr3_aa: CASSLTSGGAYNEQFF

j_call: TRBJ1-5
clone_size: once
d_call: NA
v_call: TRBV7-9
cdr3_nt: TGTGCCAGCAGCCCCCAGGGGAACAATCAGCCCCAGCATTTT
cdr3_aa: CASSPQGNNQPQHF

j_call: TRBJ2-3
clone_size: NA
d_call: TRBD2
v_call: TRBV5-5
cdr3_nt: TGTGCCAGCAGCCGCGGGGCTAGCGGGGGACACACAGATACGCAGTATTTT
cdr3_aa: CASSRGASGGHTDTQYF

j_call: TRBJ1-5
clone_size: NA
d_call: NA
v_call: TRBV6-1
cdr3_nt: TGTGCCAGCAATAGTCAGCCCCAGCATTTT
cdr3_aa: CASNSQPQHF

j_call: TRBJ2-3
clone_size: once
d_call: TRBD2
v_call: TRBV19
cdr3_nt: TGTGCCAGTAGTATAGGAGGACTAGCGGGAGTGACAGATACGCAGTATTTT
cdr3_aa: CASSIGGLAGVTDTQYF

j_call: TRBJ2-1
clone_size: NA
d_call: NA
v_call: TRBV7-2
cdr3_nt: TGTGCCAGCAGCTCCCCCAAGGGGGTCAGTCATGAGCAGTTCTTC
cdr3_aa: CASSSPKGVSHEQFF

j_call: TRBJ2-5
clone_size: NA
d_call: TRBD2
v_call: TRBV7-7
cdr3_nt: TGTGCCAGCAGCTTAGTAGTAGCGGGCACCCAAGAGACCCAGTACTTC
cdr3_aa: CASSLVVAGTQETQYF

j_call: TRBJ1-1
clone_size: NA
d_call: TRBD1
v_call: TRBV5-1
cdr3_nt: TGCGCCAGCAGCGGAACACAGGGGGCTGGGGAAGCTTTCTTT
cdr3_aa: CASSGTQGAGEAFF